One and the same sample provided the 7 T cell receptor beta chains below, sequenced in a study of a mutant IDH1 vaccine in newly diagnosed glioma. These receptors have no known antigen. Data came from immunoSEQ multiplex PCR; TCRdb stores just in-frame clones and leaves some out. The sample carries some 87,000 clones, approximately 75% recorded once. The time point was: week 47, end of study. What each vaccine dose contained was 300 ug of mutant IDH1 20-mer peptide, accompanied by topical imiquimod. Specimen: PBMCs, collected from a glioma patient whose treatment included an IDH1 peptide vaccine. The receptors were sampled from a man aged 35 to 55 with glioma.

The V gene is TRBV30, the J gene TRBJ2-7; perhaps TRBD1 as D (6 bases). V gave up 3 bases and J gave up 3 bases, with 6 bases separating them. This CDR3 spans 11 amino acids. Looked up from germline, CDR1 is GTSNPN and CDR2 is SVGIG (reference sequence). For the CDR3, the DNA is TGTGCCTGGAGGGACAGCTACGAGCAGTACTTC. Translating it yields CAWRDSYEQYF.

The rearrangement uses TRBV19 and TRBJ1-4; no firm D call. V shed 8 bases and J shed 8 bases, with 15 bases lying between them. This CDR3 spans 13 amino acids. The germline CDR1 and CDR2 sequences are LNHDA and SQIVND (reference sequence). The CDR3 here is CASAAGMKEKLFF. In DNA, the CDR3 is TGTGCCAGTGCCGCGGGGATGAAGGAAAAACTGTTTTTT.

The sample holds a few counts of this clone. The chain links TRBV19 to TRBJ1-5; D remains ambiguous. Germline assignment: CDR1 LNHDA and CDR2 SQIVND (reference sequence). This CDR3 comprises 15 residues. Trimming left V 6 bases short and J 3 bases short, with 15 bases between. The CDR3 spells CASRILVTDNQPQHF. The DNA for the CDR3 is TGTGCCAGTAGGATATTAGTGACGGACAATCAGCCCCAGCATTTT.

V usage is TRBV13 and J usage is TRBJ2-7; 9 positions match TRBD2. This CDR3 spans 14 amino acids. Trimming took 3 bases from V and 4 from J; bases not matched to a gene: 4. Germline V gene data show CDR1 as PRHDT and CDR2 as FYEKMQ (reference sequence). The CDR3 coding sequence is TGTGCCAGCAGCTTGCGCGGGAGGGCGTACGAGCAGTACTTC. Its translation: CASSLRGRAYEQYF.

V usage is TRBV29-1 and J usage is TRBJ2-2; tentative D call: TRBD1 (5 bases). The V gene's germline CDR1 is SQVTM and CDR2 ANQGSEA. V was clipped by 2 bases and J by 3 bases, with 13 bases between them. CDR3 length equals 15 residues. Here the CDR3 DNA reads TGCAGCGTTGAATTGGGGCTAGAATACACCGGGGAGCTGTTTTTT. This sequence encodes CSVELGLEYTGELFF.

CDR3 coding DNA: TGTGCCAGCAGCTTATCTACAAGCACAGATACGCAGTATTTT. Encoded protein: CASSLSTSTDTQYF. The V call is TRBV7-9, the J call TRBJ2-3, with D uncertain. Germline-derived CDR1 and CDR2 are SEHNR and FQNEAQ (reference sequence). The germline V and J ends were trimmed by 2 bases and 0 bases, with 6 bases remaining between them. The CDR3 sequence is 14 residues long.

The chain has TRBV19 and TRBJ2-7; 8 bases fit TRBD1. The CDR3 consists of 15 residues. CDR1 is LNHDA and CDR2 is SQIVND in the germline V gene (reference sequence). J gave up 5 bases and V 4 bases, and 10 bases lay outside the gene matches. The CDR3, as DNA: TGTGCCAGTAGTACCCGACAGGGGATCTACGACGAGCAGTACTTC. Translation: CASSTRQGIYDEQYF.